This T cell receptor (beta chain) was sequenced for a study of blood T cell repertoires in COVID-19. Turning to the study itself: Sample material is recorded as cDNA or gDNA derived from T cells, B-cell-depleted T cells, or PBMCs.

V was clipped by 9 bases and J by 0 bases; unmatched bases: 13. The germline CDR1 and CDR2 sequences are LNHDA and SQIVND (reference sequence). The CDR3 contains 17 residues. Study processing details: Using reference gene primer amplification, nucleated cell counts were estimated. Clones were sequenced by immunoSEQ multiplex PCR, and TCRdb holds only the in-frame ones, with some missing. Clone size and the V and J calls come from that table; the DNA yielded D and trimming. The repertoire has 97,000 or so clones, approximately 90% of them found once; the top ten carry about 5.7%. Source material: peripheral blood. This TCR derives from a woman aged 45-65 years with COVID-19, enrolled during active disease. The rearrangement uses TRBV19 and TRBJ2-2, with TRBD1 matching over 7 bases. CDR3: CASSPGQKNSNTGELFF. The CDR3 bases are TGTGCCAGCTCGCCGGGACAGAAAAACTCGAACACCGGGGAGCTGTTTTTT.